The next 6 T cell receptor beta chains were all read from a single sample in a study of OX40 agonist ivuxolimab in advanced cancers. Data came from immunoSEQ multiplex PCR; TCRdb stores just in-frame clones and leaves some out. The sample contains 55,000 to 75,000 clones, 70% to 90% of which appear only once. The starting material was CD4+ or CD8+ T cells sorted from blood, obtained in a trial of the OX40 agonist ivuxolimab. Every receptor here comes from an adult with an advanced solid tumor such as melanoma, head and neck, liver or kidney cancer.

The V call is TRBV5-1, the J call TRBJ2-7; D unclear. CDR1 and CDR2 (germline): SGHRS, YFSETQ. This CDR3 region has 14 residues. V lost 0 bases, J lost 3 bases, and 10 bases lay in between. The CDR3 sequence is CASSLDPTGYEQYF. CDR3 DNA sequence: TGCGCCAGCAGCTTGGACCCCACGGGCTACGAGCAGTACTTC.

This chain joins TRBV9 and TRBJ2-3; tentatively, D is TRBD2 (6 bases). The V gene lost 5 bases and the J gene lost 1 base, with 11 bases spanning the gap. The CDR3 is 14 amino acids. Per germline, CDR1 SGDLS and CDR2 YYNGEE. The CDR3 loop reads CASSEGLGTDTQYF. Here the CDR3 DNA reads TGTGCCAGCAGTGAGGGACTCGGCACAGATACGCAGTATTTT. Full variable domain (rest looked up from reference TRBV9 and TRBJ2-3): DSGVTQTPKHLITATGQRVTLRCSPRSGDLSVYWYQQSLDQGLQFLIQYYNGEERAKGNILERFSAQQFPDLHSELNLSSLELGDSALYFCASSEGLGTDTQYFGPGTRLTVL.

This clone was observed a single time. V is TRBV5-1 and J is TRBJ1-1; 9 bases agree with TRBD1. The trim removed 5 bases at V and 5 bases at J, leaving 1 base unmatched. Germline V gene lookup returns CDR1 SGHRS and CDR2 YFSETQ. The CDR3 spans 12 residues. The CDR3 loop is CASRQGATEAFF. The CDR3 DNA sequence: TGCGCCAGCAGACAGGGGGCGACTGAAGCTTTCTTT.

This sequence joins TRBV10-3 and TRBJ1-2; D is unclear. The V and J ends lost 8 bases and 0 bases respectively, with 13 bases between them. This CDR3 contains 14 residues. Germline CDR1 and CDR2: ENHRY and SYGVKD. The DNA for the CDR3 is TGTGCCATCTTTAGGATGACCTCTAACTATGGCTACACCTTC. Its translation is CAIFRMTSNYGYTF.

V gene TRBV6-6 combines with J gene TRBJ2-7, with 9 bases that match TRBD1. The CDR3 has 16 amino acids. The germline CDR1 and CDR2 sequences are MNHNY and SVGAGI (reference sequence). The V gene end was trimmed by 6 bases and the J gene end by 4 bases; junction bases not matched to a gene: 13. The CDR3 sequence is CASRLPGQGRVYEQYF. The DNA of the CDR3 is TGTGCCAGCAGGCTACCGGGACAGGGTCGGGTTTACGAGCAGTACTTC.

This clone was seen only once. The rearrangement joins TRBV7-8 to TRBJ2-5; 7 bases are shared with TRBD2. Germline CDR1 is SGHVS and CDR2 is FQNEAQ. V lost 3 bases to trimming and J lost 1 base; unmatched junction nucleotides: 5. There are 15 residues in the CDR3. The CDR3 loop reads CASSFSSGSQETQYF. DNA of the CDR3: TGTGCCAGCAGCTTCAGTAGCGGGTCCCAAGAGACCCAGTACTTC.